This T cell receptor beta chain was retrieved from a study of T cell responses to AZD1222 COVID-19 vaccine. The assay was immunoSEQ multiplex PCR, and TCRdb's table has in-frame clones only and misses some. The table has approximately 140,000 clones, about 93% seen once. Overall study findings and caveats: Among the donors, most were white British and more were female, and clonal diversity was possibly underestimated.

On this clone itself: Its cognate antigen is unknown.

CDR1 is GTSNPN and CDR2 is SVGIG in the germline V gene (reference sequence). Trimming pared 3 bases from V and 4 bases from J, leaving 12 bases between. This CDR3 is 14 amino acids long. The origin of this receptor is an adult in good health. V usage is TRBV30 and J usage is TRBJ1-4; weak D call: TRBD1 (6 bases). The sequencing used peripheral blood, collected on day 0 of AZD1222 vaccination. The chain's CDR3 is CAWRAAGDNEKLFF. Written as DNA, the CDR3 is TGTGCCTGGAGGGCTGCAGGGGATAATGAAAAACTGTTTTTT.